This passage covers 3 T cell receptor beta chains from one sample sequenced in a study of T-cell memory formation after mild COVID-19. TCRdb re-derived calls from the 5' RACE reads in MiXCR, one entry per CDR3 protein. The sample holds 400,000 to 500,000 distinct CDR3 sequences, approximately 20% seen once. Material for sequencing was PBMCs or a T cell subset sorted from them (not recorded which). Source of these receptors: an adult woman who had mild COVID-19 (a few samples of this study predate the infection). Cell type and time point are not known.

V and J are TRBV27 and TRBJ2-7, with D possibly TRBD1 on 6 matching bases. Germline CDR1 reads MNHEY; CDR2 reads SMNVEV (reference sequence). Trimming cost V 5 bases and J 5 bases, with 19 bases left between them. The CDR3 consists of 15 residues. CDR3 nucleotide sequence: TGTGCCAGCAGTCGCACATTACAGGGTATCCACGAGCAGTACTTC. It specifies CASSRTLQGIHEQYF.

This clonotype was observed a few times. The chain links TRBV5-6 to TRBJ2-3; 8 positions match TRBD2. Trimming took 0 bases from V and 7 from J; bases not matched to a gene: 7. The CDR3 has 15 amino acids. The germline V gene encodes CDR1 SGHDT and CDR2 YYEEEE. The CDR3 bases are TGTGCCAGCAGCTTGGGGACGGGGGGGCCCTATACGCAGTATTTT. As protein: CASSLGTGGPYTQYF.

The rearrangement links TRBV20-1 to TRBJ1-1; a weak D match, TRBD1 (5 bases). The V gene lost 6 bases and the J gene lost 4 bases, with 15 bases spanning the gap. The CDR3 totals 13 residues. Germline V gene data show CDR1 as DFQATT and CDR2 as SNEGSKA (reference sequence). The CDR3 DNA sequence: TGCAGTGCACCGAGCGGGGACCTCACTGAAGCTTTCTTT. Encoded protein: CSAPSGDLTEAFF.